This T cell receptor beta chain appears in the sequencing data of a study of CD8 T cells in Susac syndrome. V lost 5 bases to trimming and J lost 7 bases; unmatched junction nucleotides: 6. Germline CDR1 reads LGHDT; CDR2 reads YNNKEL (reference sequence). The CDR3 extends over 13 amino acids. Reverse transcription of about 0.45 to 1 ug RNA was carried out with random hexamers. With immunoSEQ multiplex PCR, TCR beta CDR3 was amplified across 54 Vbeta and 13 Jbeta. In TCRdb, the immunoSEQ multiplex PCR reads were re-called with MiXCR into one record per CDR3 protein. The table lists some 450,000 distinct CDR3 sequences, 85% to 90% of them singletons.

The receptor was derived from a human donor with multiple sclerosis. Sequencing input: CD8+ T cells from PBMCs. The chain employs TRBV3-1 and TRBJ1-2; 8 bases match TRBD1. CDR3: CASSLTGDGGYTF. The CDR3 DNA sequence: TGTGCCAGCAGCTTGACAGGGGATGGTGGCTACACCTTC.